These T cell receptor beta chains were read from a single sample in a study of PD-L1 blockade in urothelial cancer. The repertoire was sequenced with immunoSEQ multiplex PCR; TCRdb's copy has only in-frame clones and lacks some. This table holds over 40,000 clones, 70% to 90% found once. Sequencing used PBMCs, obtained around atezolizumab (anti-PD-L1) treatment. The receptors stem from a man aged 70 or older with urothelial cancer. Both conserved end residues are part of each CDR3.

v_gene: TRBV2; j_gene: TRBJ2-3; CDR3aa: CASTSLQLDTQYF
v_gene: TRBV20-1; j_gene: TRBJ1-2; CDR3aa: CSARDRGTGVF
v_gene: TRBV5-5; j_gene: TRBJ2-1; CDR3aa: CASSSSGYLAHEQFF
v_gene: TRBV5-6; j_gene: TRBJ1-4; CDR3aa: CASSSQGRTGTPEKLFF
v_gene: TRBV19; j_gene: TRBJ2-7; CDR3aa: CASSPPRGGAANEQYF
v_gene: TRBV9; j_gene: TRBJ1-3; CDR3aa: CASSAGTGGNTIYF
v_gene: TRBV2; j_gene: TRBJ2-5; CDR3aa: CAVSQGAQETQYF
v_gene: TRBV27; j_gene: TRBJ2-5; CDR3aa: CASSLRVGGPGAQYF
v_gene: TRBV5-4; j_gene: TRBJ2-1; CDR3aa: CASSPRTSTSYNEQFF
v_gene: TRBV29-1; j_gene: TRBJ1-5; CDR3aa: CSAGGEGPQHF
v_gene: TRBV5-5; j_gene: TRBJ1-3; CDR3aa: CASNRDGTGYAGNTIYF
v_gene: TRBV5-1; j_gene: TRBJ1-1; CDR3aa: CASCRAMNTEAFF
v_gene: TRBV30; j_gene: TRBJ1-5; CDR3aa: CAWSDGLQPQHF
v_gene: TRBV10-2; j_gene: TRBJ2-1; CDR3aa: CASSGLAGANEQFF
v_gene: TRBV5-6; j_gene: TRBJ2-7; CDR3aa: CASSPPGQPYEQYF
v_gene: TRBV28; j_gene: TRBJ1-2; CDR3aa: CASRRQNFYGYTF
v_gene: TRBV7-9; j_gene: TRBJ2-7; CDR3aa: CASSSPGTSGYEQYF
v_gene: TRBV10-2; j_gene: TRBJ1-5; CDR3aa: CASSTGGHQPQHF
v_gene: TRBV7-2; j_gene: TRBJ2-3; CDR3aa: CASSSNRADTQYF
v_gene: TRBV30; j_gene: TRBJ1-2; CDR3aa: CAWSIKGAASGYTF
v_gene: TRBV19; j_gene: TRBJ2-5; CDR3aa: CASSPSGSGETQYF
v_gene: TRBV5-1; j_gene: TRBJ2-1; CDR3aa: CASSLGGTGLTNEQFF
v_gene: TRBV7-2; j_gene: TRBJ1-1; CDR3aa: CASSSLRGAGEAFF
v_gene: TRBV6-1; j_gene: TRBJ1-5; CDR3aa: CASSERRQGSGNQPQHF
v_gene: TRBV28; j_gene: TRBJ1-5; CDR3aa: CASSLFEGTGKSNQPQHF
v_gene: TRBV19; j_gene: TRBJ1-5; CDR3aa: CASSEDDTSNQPQHF
v_gene: TRBV4-2; j_gene: TRBJ2-5; CDR3aa: CASSQDPTSGWETQYF
v_gene: TRBV5-5; j_gene: TRBJ2-6; CDR3aa: CASSPSPQSGANVLTF
v_gene: TRBV5-1; j_gene: TRBJ2-6; CDR3aa: CASSLLPGQGAGANVLTF
v_gene: TRBV7-9; j_gene: TRBJ1-5; CDR3aa: CASSLAAAGGNQPQHF
v_gene: TRBV27; j_gene: TRBJ2-4; CDR3aa: CASRGLAGPKNIQYF
v_gene: TRBV29-1; j_gene: TRBJ2-1; CDR3aa: CSGRTSGFNEQFF
v_gene: TRBV7-9; j_gene: TRBJ2-1; CDR3aa: CASSFELAFYNEQFF
v_gene: TRBV18; j_gene: TRBJ2-1; CDR3aa: CASSQPGQVLFYNSYNEQFF
v_gene: TRBV18; j_gene: TRBJ2-7; CDR3aa: CASSPDTYEQYF
v_gene: TRBV2; j_gene: TRBJ2-1; CDR3aa: CASRGPPGGYNEQFF
v_gene: TRBV25-1; j_gene: TRBJ2-1; CDR3aa: CASSSWQGYNEQFF
v_gene: TRBV28; j_gene: TRBJ2-7; CDR3aa: CASSRWTGATYEQYF